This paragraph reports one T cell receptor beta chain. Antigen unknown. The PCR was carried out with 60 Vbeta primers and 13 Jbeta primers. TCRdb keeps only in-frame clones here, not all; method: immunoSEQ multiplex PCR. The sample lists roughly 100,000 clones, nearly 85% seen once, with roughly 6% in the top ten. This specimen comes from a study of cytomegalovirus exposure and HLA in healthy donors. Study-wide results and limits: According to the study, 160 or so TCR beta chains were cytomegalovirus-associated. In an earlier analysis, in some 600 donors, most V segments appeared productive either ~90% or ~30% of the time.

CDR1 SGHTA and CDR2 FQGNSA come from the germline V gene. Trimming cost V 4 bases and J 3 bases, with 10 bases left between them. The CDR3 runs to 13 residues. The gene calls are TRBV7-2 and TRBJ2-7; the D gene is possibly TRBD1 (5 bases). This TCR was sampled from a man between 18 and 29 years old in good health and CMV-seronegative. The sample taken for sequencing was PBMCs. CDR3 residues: CASSSRQFYEQYF. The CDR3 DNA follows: TGTGCCAGCAGCTCCCGACAGTTCTACGAGCAGTACTTC.